These 9 T cell receptor beta chains were all obtained from the same sample, sequenced in a study of blood T cell repertoires in COVID-19. Libraries were prepared by immunoSEQ multiplex PCR; TCRdb keeps only in-frame clonotypes and omits some of them. Of about 300,000 clones in the sample, approximately 85% were seen once. The source material was PBMCs or T cells enriched from blood (not recorded which). The receptors derive from a man between 25 and 39 years old who had recovered from COVID-19.

The chain couples TRBV25-1 to TRBJ1-2, with 8 bases aligning to TRBD1. Trimming took 2 bases from V and 6 from J; bases not matched to a gene: 5. Germline lookup yields CDR1 MGHDK and CDR2 SYGVNS. This CDR3 comprises 14 residues. The CDR3 loop reads CASSEPGQGNGYTF. Written as DNA, the CDR3 is TGTGCCAGCAGTGAACCTGGACAGGGTAATGGCTACACCTTC.

V usage is TRBV28 and J usage is TRBJ2-1; 8 positions match TRBD2. CDR1 and CDR2 from the germline V gene are MDHEN and SYDVKM. The CDR3 extends over 15 amino acids. V lost 5 bases, J lost 6 bases, and 9 bases stayed unmatched. The CDR3 sequence is CASSPGTSRFNEQFF. CDR3 nucleotides: TGTGCCAGCAGTCCCGGGACTAGTCGTTTCAATGAGCAGTTCTTC.

Points on this clone: This sample includes further DNA sequences coding for the same CDR3. The chain employs TRBV30 and TRBJ1-1; D call uncertain. This CDR3 contains 13 residues. Germline CDR1 GTSNPN, CDR2 SVGIG (reference sequence). Deletions cut 0 bases from V and 2 bases from J, with 7 bases between. CDR3 sequence reads: CAWSVGGNTEAFF. CDR3 bases: TGTGCCTGGAGTGTAGGCGGCAACACTGAAGCTTTCTTT.

The chain links TRBV7-9 to TRBJ2-4; TRBD1 matches 8 bases. Germline V gene sequence: CDR1 SEHNR, CDR2 FQNEAQ (reference sequence). The V segment lost 5 bases and the J segment 3 bases; nucleotides outside the gene matches: 6. This CDR3 has 15 residues. The CDR3 reads CASSTQTGVKNIQYF. The CDR3 DNA is TGTGCCAGCAGCACCCAGACAGGGGTCAAAAACATTCAGTACTTC.

The chain carries TRBV5-8 and TRBJ2-1; D is unresolved. The V and J ends lost 1 base and 0 bases respectively, with 8 bases between them. The CDR3 totals 15 residues. Per the germline V gene, CDR1 is SGHTS and CDR2 is YDEGEE. CDR3 DNA sequence: TGTGCCAGCAGCTTGAGGCTAGGCTCCTACAATGAGCAGTTCTTC. Translating gives CASSLRLGSYNEQFF.

CDR3 DNA sequence: TGTGCCAGCAGCCTTAACGGGGGGCAATACAGGCATGGCTACACCTTC. Its protein product is CASSLNGGQYRHGYTF. The J gene is TRBJ1-2, the V gene TRBV7-9, with D tentatively TRBD1 (6 bases). The V and J ends lost 5 bases and 6 bases respectively, with 22 bases between them. CDR3 size: 16 residues. In germline, CDR1 is SEHNR, CDR2 FQNEAQ (reference sequence).

A word on this clone: Additional DNA sequences in this sample encode the identical CDR3. The chain links TRBV12-3 or TRBV12-4 to TRBJ1-5; D gene uncertain. This CDR3 is built from 13 residues. V was cut by 2 bases and J by 5 bases, with 7 bases left in between. CDR3 loop: CASSLRVDQPQHF. The CDR3 nucleotides read TGTGCCAGCAGTTTACGGGTCGATCAGCCCCAGCATTTT.

The J gene is TRBJ2-3, the V gene TRBV3-1 (or the pseudogene TRBV3-2), with 8 positions matching TRBD2. CDR1 and CDR2 from the germline V gene are LGHDT and YNNKEL (reference sequence). The junction had 10 bases not matched to a gene; V was cut back by 4 bases and J by 4 bases. The CDR3 length is 16 residues. CDR3 in amino acids: CASSRAGVGNADTQYF. DNA for the CDR3: TGTGCCAGCAGCCGAGCGGGGGTAGGGAACGCAGATACGCAGTATTTT.

This chain links TRBV7-9 with TRBJ2-7, with D uncertain. Per the germline V gene, CDR1 is SEHNR and CDR2 is FQNEAQ (reference sequence). V was cut by 3 bases and J by 2 bases, with 8 bases left in between. This CDR3 is 13 amino acids long. The CDR3 DNA reads as TGTGCCAGCAGCTTTCCGGGTACCTACGAGCAGTACTTC. Its translation is CASSFPGTYEQYF.